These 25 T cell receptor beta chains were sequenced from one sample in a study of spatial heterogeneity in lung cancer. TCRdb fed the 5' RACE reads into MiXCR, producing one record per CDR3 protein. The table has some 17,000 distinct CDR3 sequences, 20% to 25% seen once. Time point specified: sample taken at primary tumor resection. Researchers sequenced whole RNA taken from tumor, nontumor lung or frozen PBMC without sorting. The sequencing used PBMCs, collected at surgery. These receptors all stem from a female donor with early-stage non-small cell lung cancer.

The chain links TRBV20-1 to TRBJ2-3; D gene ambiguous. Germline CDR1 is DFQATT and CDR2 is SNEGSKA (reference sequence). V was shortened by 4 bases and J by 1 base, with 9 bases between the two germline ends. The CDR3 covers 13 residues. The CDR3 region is CSAIPRGTDTQYF. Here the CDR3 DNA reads TGCAGTGCTATTCCAAGAGGCACAGATACGCAGTATTTT.

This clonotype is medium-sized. The CDR3 is CASLTSTGGGKLFF. As DNA, the CDR3 is TGTGCCAGTTTGACGTCGACAGGGGGGGGAAAACTGTTTTTT. The chain links TRBV28 to TRBJ1-4, with 9 bases aligning to TRBD1. The V gene end was trimmed by 9 bases and the J gene end by 10 bases; junction bases not matched to a gene: 12. CDR1 is MDHEN and CDR2 is SYDVKM in the germline V gene. This CDR3 contains 14 residues.

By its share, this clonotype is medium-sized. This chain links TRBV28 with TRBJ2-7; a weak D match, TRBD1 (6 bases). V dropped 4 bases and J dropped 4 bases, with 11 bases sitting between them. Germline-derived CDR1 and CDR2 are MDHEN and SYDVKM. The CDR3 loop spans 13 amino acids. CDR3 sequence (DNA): TGTGCCAGCAGTTATGGGGGCGGGTACGAGCAGTACTTC. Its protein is CASSYGGGYEQYF. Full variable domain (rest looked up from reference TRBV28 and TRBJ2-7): DVKVTQSSRYLVKRTGEKVFLECVQDMDHENMFWYRQDPGLGLRLIYFSYDVKMKEKGDIPEGYSVSREKKERFSLILESASTNQTSMYLCASSYGGGYEQYFGPGTRLTVT.

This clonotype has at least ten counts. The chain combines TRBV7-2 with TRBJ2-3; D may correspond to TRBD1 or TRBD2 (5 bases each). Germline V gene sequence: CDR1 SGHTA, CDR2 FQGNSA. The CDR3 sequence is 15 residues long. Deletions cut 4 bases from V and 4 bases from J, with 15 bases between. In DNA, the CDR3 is TGTGCCAGCAGCTCATCATTGGGGGTCGCAGATACGCAGTATTTT. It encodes CASSSSLGVADTQYF.

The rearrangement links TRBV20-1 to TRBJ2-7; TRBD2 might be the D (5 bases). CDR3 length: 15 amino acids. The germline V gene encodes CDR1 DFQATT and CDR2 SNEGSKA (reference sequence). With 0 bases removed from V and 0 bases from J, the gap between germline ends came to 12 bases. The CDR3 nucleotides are TGCAGTGCTAGAGATGTCCGAGGGAGCTCCTACGAGCAGTACGTC. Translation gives CSARDVRGSSYEQYV.

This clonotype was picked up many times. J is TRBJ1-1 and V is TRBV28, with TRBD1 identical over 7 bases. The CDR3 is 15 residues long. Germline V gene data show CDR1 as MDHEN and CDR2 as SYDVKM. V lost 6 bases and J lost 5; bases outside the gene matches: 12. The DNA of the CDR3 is TGTGCCAGCAGCCGACAGGCGACAGGGCGGACTGAAGCTTTCTTT. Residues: CASSRQATGRTEAFF.

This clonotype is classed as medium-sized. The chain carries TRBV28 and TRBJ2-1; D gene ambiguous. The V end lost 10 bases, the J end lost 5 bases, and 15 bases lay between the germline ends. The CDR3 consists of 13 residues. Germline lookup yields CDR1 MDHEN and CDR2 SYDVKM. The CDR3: CATSSGAHNEQFF. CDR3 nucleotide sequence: TGTGCCACGTCATCAGGAGCTCACAATGAGCAGTTCTTC.

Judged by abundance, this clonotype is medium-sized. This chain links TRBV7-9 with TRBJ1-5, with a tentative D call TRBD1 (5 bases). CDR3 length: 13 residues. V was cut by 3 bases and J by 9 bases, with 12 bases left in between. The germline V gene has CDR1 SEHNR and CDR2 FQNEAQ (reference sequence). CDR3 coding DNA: TGTGCCAGCAGCTTGGAAGGGGCTGGGCCCCAGCATTTT. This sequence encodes CASSLEGAGPQHF.

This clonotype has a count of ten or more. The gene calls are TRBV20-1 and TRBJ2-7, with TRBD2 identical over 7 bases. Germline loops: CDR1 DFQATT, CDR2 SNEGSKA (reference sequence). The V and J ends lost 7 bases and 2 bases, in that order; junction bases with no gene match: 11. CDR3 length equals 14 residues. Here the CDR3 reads CSGPATSEPYEQYF. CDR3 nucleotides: TGCAGTGGCCCGGCTACTAGCGAACCCTACGAGCAGTACTTC.

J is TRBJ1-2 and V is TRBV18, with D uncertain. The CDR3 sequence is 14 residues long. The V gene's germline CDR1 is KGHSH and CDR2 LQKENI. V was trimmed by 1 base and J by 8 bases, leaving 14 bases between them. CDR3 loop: CASSPRTDGGGYTF. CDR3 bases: TGTGCCAGCTCACCACGTACGGATGGCGGAGGCTACACCTTC.

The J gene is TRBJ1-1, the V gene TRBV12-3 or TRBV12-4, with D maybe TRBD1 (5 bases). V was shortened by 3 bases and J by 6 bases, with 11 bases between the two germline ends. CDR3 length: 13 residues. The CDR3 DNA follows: TGTGCCAGCAGTTTTACAGGCGGGCCTGAAGCTTTCTTT. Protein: CASSFTGGPEAFF.

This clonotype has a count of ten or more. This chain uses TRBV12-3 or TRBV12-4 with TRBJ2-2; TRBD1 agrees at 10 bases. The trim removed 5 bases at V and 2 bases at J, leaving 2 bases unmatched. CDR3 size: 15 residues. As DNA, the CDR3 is TGTGCCAGCAGTCAGACAGGGGGCAACACCGGGGAGCTGTTTTTT. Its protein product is CASSQTGGNTGELFF.

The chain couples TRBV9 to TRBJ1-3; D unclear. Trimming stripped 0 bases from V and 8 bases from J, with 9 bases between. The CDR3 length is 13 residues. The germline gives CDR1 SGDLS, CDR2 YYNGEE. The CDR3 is CASSVGGLDTIYF. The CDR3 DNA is TGTGCCAGCAGCGTAGGGGGTCTAGACACCATATATTTT.

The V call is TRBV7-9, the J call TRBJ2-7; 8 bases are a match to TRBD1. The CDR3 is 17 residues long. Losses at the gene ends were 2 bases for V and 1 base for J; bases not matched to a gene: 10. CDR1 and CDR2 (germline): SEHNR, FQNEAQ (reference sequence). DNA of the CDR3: TGTGCCAGCAGCTTACCGCCTCCGGGACAGGAATCCTACGAGCAGTACTTC. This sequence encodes CASSLPPPGQESYEQYF.

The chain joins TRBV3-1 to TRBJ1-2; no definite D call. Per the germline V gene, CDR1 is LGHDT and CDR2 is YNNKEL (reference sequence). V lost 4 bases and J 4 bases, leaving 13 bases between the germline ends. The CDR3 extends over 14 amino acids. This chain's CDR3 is CASSRADGSYGYTF. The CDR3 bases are TGTGCCAGCAGCCGAGCGGATGGTTCCTATGGCTACACCTTC.

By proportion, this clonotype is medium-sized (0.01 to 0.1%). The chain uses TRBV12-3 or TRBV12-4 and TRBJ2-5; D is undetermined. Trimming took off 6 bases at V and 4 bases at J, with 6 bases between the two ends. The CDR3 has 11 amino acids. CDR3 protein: CASSLRETQYF. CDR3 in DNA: TGTGCCAGCAGCTTGCGAGAGACCCAGTACTTC.

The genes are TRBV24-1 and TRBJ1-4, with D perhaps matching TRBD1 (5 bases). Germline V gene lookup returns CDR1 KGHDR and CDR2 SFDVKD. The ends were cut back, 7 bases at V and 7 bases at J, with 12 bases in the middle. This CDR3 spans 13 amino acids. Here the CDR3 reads CATRVRDGEKLFF. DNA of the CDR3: TGTGCCACCAGGGTCCGGGACGGTGAAAAACTGTTTTTT.

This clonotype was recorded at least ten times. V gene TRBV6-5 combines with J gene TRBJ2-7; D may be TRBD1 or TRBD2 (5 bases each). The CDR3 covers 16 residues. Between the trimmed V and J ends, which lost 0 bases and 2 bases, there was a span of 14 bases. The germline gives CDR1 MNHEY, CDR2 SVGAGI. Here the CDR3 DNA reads TGTGCCAGCAGTTACTCGATAGTGGGGGTCCCCTACGAGCAGTACTTC. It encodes CASSYSIVGVPYEQYF.

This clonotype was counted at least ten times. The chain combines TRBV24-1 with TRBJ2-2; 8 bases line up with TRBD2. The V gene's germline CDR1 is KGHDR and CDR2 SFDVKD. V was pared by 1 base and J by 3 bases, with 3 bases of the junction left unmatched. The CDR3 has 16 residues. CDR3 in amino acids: CATSDFLAGYTGELFF. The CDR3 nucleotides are TGTGCCACCAGTGATTTTCTAGCGGGCTACACCGGGGAGCTGTTTTTT.

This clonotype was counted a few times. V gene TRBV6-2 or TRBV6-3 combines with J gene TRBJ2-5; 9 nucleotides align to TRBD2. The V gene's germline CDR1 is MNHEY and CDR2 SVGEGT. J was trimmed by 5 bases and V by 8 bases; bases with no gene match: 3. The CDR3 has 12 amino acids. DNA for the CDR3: TGTGCCAGCGGGACTAGCATTGAGACCCAGTACTTC. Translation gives CASGTSIETQYF.

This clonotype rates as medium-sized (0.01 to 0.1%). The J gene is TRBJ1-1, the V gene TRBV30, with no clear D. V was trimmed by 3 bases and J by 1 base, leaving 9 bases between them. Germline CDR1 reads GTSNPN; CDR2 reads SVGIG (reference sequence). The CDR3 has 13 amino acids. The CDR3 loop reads CAWRAQSNTEAFF. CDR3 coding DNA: TGTGCCTGGAGGGCGCAGTCGAACACTGAAGCTTTCTTT.

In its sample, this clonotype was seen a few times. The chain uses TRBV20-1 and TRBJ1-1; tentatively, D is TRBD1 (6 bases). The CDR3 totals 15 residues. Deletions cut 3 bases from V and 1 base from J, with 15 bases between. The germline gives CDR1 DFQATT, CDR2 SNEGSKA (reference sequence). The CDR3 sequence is CSARRRGTGNTEAFF. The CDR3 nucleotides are TGCAGTGCTAGGCGTAGGGGGACGGGGAACACTGAAGCTTTCTTT.

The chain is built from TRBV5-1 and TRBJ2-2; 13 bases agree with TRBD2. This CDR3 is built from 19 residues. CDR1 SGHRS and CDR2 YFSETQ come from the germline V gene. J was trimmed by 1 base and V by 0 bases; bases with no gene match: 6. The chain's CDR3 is CASSLARTSGSENTGELFF. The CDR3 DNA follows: TGCGCCAGCAGCTTGGCTCGGACTAGCGGGAGCGAGAACACCGGGGAGCTGTTTTTT. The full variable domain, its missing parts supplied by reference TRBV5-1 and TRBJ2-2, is KAGVTQTPRYLIKTRGQQVTLSCSPISGHRSVSWYQQTPGQGLQFLFEYFSETQRNKGNFPGRFSGRQFSNSRSEMNVSTLELGDSALYLCASSLARTSGSENTGELFFGEGSRLTVL.

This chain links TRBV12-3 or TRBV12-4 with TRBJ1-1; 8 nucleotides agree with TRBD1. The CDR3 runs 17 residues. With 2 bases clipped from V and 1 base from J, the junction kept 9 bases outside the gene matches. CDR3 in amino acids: CASSLSGGGAGNTEAFF. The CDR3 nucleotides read TGTGCCAGCAGTTTATCAGGGGGCGGAGCGGGGAACACTGAAGCTTTCTTT.

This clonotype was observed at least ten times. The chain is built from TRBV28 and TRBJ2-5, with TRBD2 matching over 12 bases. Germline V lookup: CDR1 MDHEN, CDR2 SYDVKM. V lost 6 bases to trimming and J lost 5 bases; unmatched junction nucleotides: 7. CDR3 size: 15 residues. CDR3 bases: TGTGCCAGCAGCCCTAGCGGGAGGGTCGGGGAGACCCAGTACTTC. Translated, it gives CASSPSGRVGETQYF.